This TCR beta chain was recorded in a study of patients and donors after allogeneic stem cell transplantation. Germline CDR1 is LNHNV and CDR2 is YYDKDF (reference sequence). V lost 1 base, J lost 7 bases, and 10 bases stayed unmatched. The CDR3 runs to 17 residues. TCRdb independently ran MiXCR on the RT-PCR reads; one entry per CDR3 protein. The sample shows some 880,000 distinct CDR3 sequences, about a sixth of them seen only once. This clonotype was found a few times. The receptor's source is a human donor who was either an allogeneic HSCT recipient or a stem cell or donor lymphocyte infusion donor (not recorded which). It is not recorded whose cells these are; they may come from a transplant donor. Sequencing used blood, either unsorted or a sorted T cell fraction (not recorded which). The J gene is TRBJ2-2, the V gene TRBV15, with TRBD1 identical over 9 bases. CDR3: CATSRGGTGLFHGELFF. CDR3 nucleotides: TGTGCCACCAGCAGAGGGGGGACAGGGTTGTTCCACGGGGAGCTGTTTTTT.